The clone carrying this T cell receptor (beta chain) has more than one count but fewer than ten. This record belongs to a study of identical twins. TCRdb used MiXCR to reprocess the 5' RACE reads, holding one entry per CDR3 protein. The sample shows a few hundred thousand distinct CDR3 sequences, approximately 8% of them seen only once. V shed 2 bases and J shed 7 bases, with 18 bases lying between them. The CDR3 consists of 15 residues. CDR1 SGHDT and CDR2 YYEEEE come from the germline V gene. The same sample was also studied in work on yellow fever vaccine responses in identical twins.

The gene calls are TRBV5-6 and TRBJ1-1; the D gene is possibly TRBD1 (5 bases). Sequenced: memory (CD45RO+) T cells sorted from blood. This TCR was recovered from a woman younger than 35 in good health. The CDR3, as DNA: TGTGCCAGCAGCTTTATCCTAGTTGGGGGAGGTGAAGCTTTCTTT. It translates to CASSFILVGGGEAFF.